This record looks at one T cell receptor beta chain sequence and its context. Its antigen remains unidentified. A 5'RACE template-switching step, the method used to make TCR cDNA, added a universal primer site and UMIs. From the 5' RACE reads, TCRdb called clonotypes with MiXCR, one entry per CDR3 protein. The table includes fewer than 500,000 distinct CDR3 sequences, around 20% detected once. The data were taken from a study of T cells after yellow fever vaccination. Study-wide results and limits: There was a possibility that FACS-sorted repertoires contained abundant clonotypes contaminating from the bulk population.

CDR1 is SGHAT and CDR2 is FQNNGV in the germline V gene. The V and J ends lost 5 bases and 8 bases respectively, with 15 bases between them. The CDR3 is 14 amino acids. This chain joins TRBV11-2 and TRBJ2-2; tentative D call: TRBD1 (6 bases). Specimen: PBMCs, collected before the yellow fever booster vaccination. This TCR was sampled from a man younger than 30 who received the YFV17D yellow fever vaccine. CDR3: CASSPHRDTGELFF. The CDR3 DNA reads TGTGCCAGCAGCCCACACAGGGATACTGGGGAGCTGTTTTTT.